This TCR beta chain was documented in a study of OX40 agonist ivuxolimab in advanced cancers. Across the whole study: Patients were given ivuxolimab, an antibody that agonizes OX40 (CD134). Patients were treated with intravenous ivuxolimab, dosed at 0.01 to 10 mg/kg and infused every 2 weeks. Study observations and caveats: The mean number of expanded clones was higher in CD8+ T cells than in CD4+. Dosing at 0.1 to 3.0 mg/kg was accompanied by clonal expansion of CD4+ and CD8+ blood T cells by week 6.

Using immunoSEQ multiplex PCR, the repertoire was profiled, and TCRdb retains in-frame clones only, with some absent. The table includes about 120,000 clones, 85% to 95% detected once. The junction had 7 bases not matched to a gene; V was cut back by 2 bases and J by 6 bases. The germline CDR1 and CDR2 sequences are SGHAT and FQNNGV. This CDR3 has 15 amino acids. With regard to this clone: As yet, its antigen is unknown.

This receptor was taken from an adult with an advanced solid tumor such as melanoma, head and neck, liver or kidney cancer. The chain is built from TRBV11-2 and TRBJ2-3; the match to TRBD2 covers 8 bases. The specimen comprised CD4+ or CD8+ T cells sorted from blood, sampled in a trial of the OX40 agonist ivuxolimab. CDR3 region: CASSLTGGPADTQYF. CDR3 bases: TGTGCCAGCAGCTTAACGGGAGGGCCTGCGGATACGCAGTATTTT. The full variable domain, in which reference TRBV11-2 and TRBJ2-3 provide the parts outside the CDR3, is EAGVAQSPRYKIIEKRQSVAFWCNPISGHATLYWYQQILGQGPKLLIQFQNNGVVDDSQLPKDRFSAERLKGVDSTLKIQPAKLEDSAVYLCASSLTGGPADTQYFGPGTRLTVL.